One and the same sample provided the 9 T cell receptor beta chains below, sequenced in a study of cytomegalovirus exposure and HLA in healthy donors. The assay was immunoSEQ multiplex PCR, and TCRdb's table has in-frame clones only and misses some. The sample holds roughly 100,000 clones, about 88% seen once. Sequenced material: PBMCs. All receptors come from a woman aged 18-30 years in good health and CMV-seropositive.

The chain couples TRBV27 to TRBJ2-3; perhaps TRBD2 as D (5 bases). CDR1 is MNHEY and CDR2 is SMNVEV in the germline V gene (reference sequence). With 3 bases removed from V and 6 bases from J, the gap between germline ends came to 7 bases. The CDR3 has 12 residues. CDR3 sequence (DNA): TGTGCCAGCAGTTTCACGGGGGATACGCAGTATTTT. This gives the protein CASSFTGDTQYF.

The J gene is TRBJ1-4, the V gene TRBV9; TRBD1 might be the D (5 bases). There are 16 residues in the CDR3. The V and J ends lost 0 bases and 8 bases respectively, with 17 bases between them. Germline CDR1 and CDR2: SGDLS and YYNGEE. DNA for the CDR3: TGTGCCAGCAGCGTAGGGGGCGGGAGGTCCCTAGAAAAACTGTTTTTT. Its protein product is CASSVGGGRSLEKLFF.

The V gene is TRBV6-1, the J gene TRBJ1-5; D gene unclear. The CDR3 is 12 amino acids. Germline V gene sequence: CDR1 MNHNS, CDR2 SASEGT. The germline V and J ends were trimmed by 5 bases and 7 bases, with 9 bases remaining between them. DNA of the CDR3: TGTGCCAGCAGTCCTGCGGGCCAGCCCCAGCATTTT. It specifies CASSPAGQPQHF.

The rearrangement uses TRBV2 and TRBJ1-2, with TRBD1 matching 7 bases. Trimming took 4 bases from V and 8 from J; bases not matched to a gene: 13. Per the germline V gene, CDR1 is SNHLY and CDR2 is FYNNEI. The CDR3 spans 15 residues. This CDR3 is CASSAQTGFVEGYTF. CDR3 nucleotide sequence: TGTGCCAGCAGTGCACAGACAGGGTTTGTTGAGGGCTACACCTTC.

The chain joins TRBV28 to TRBJ2-7; D uncertain. The CDR3 is made up of 14 amino acids. Germline V gene data show CDR1 as MDHEN and CDR2 as SYDVKM. V was pared by 1 base and J by 2 bases, with 9 bases between. CDR3 sequence reads: CASSLLETAYEQYF. The CDR3 nucleotides read TGTGCCAGCAGTTTATTGGAAACAGCCTACGAGCAGTACTTC.

The V and J genes are TRBV5-6 and TRBJ2-5, with TRBD1 matching over 9 bases. From germline, CDR1 is SGHDT and CDR2 YYEEEE. With 4 bases clipped from V and 4 bases from J, the junction kept 8 bases outside the gene matches. This CDR3 contains 15 residues. CDR3 region: CASSPQGTGIETQYF. The CDR3 DNA reads TGTGCCAGCAGCCCCCAGGGGACAGGGATAGAGACCCAGTACTTC.

The DNA of the CDR3 is TGTGCCAGCAACTTGGGTGGGGCGATGAACACTGAAGCTTTCTTT. The encoded protein is CASNLGGAMNTEAFF. The rearrangement uses TRBV27 and TRBJ1-1, with D maybe TRBD1 (5 bases). CDR1 is MNHEY and CDR2 is SMNVEV in the germline V gene (reference sequence). The germline V and J ends were trimmed by 7 bases and 0 bases, with 15 bases remaining between them. The CDR3 consists of 15 residues.

The chain links TRBV5-1 to TRBJ2-1; 11 positions match TRBD2. Germline values: CDR1 SGHRS, CDR2 YFSETQ. This CDR3 contains 15 residues. V was clipped by 0 bases and J by 8 bases; unmatched bases: 4. CDR3 amino acids: CASSLALAGGDEQFF. The CDR3 bases are TGCGCCAGCAGCTTGGCCCTAGCGGGAGGAGATGAGCAGTTCTTC.

V is TRBV5-1 and J is TRBJ2-6, with D hard to call. The CDR3 spans 15 residues. Trimming removed 7 bases at V and 0 bases at J, with 11 bases between. Germline V gives CDR1 SGHRS, CDR2 YFSETQ. CDR3 loop: CASSVKASGANVLTF. CDR3 bases: TGCGCCAGCTCCGTCAAAGCCTCTGGGGCCAACGTCCTGACTTTC. Complete variable domain (other parts from reference TRBV5-1 and TRBJ2-6): KAGVTQTPRYLIKTRGQQVTLSCSPISGHRSVSWYQQTPGQGLQFLFEYFSETQRNKGNFPGRFSGRQFSNSRSEMNVSTLELGDSALYLCASSVKASGANVLTFGAGSRLTVL.